Shown below are 17 T cell receptor beta chains from a single sample sequenced in a study of T cell changes during pregnancy in multiple sclerosis. TCRdb keeps only in-frame clones here, not all; method: immunoSEQ multiplex PCR. The table has 70,000 to 80,000 clones, 92% seen once; the top ten hold roughly 3.9%. The sample here was peripheral blood, taken after pregnancy. The source of these receptors is a female donor in good health, enrolled as a control in a pregnancy study.

Of note for this clone: Other nucleotide sequences in the sample specify the same CDR3. The J gene is TRBJ2-1, the V gene TRBV7-3, with 12 bases fitting TRBD2. Germline loops: CDR1 SGHTA, CDR2 FQGTGA. The length of the CDR3 is 15 residues. V gave up 2 bases and J gave up 5 bases; unmatched junction bases: 1. Here the CDR3 DNA reads TGTGCCAGCAGCTTAGGACTAGCGGGGAACAATGAGCAGTTCTTC. Encoded protein: CASSLGLAGNNEQFF.

The gene calls are TRBV9 and TRBJ2-7; TRBD2 might be the D (6 bases). V lost 0 bases to trimming and J lost 2 bases, with 15 bases between them. CDR1 SGDLS and CDR2 YYNGEE come from the germline V gene. This CDR3 contains 16 residues. CDR3 residues: CASSVGAREEAYEQYF. Written as DNA, the CDR3 is TGTGCCAGCAGCGTAGGGGCCAGGGAGGAAGCCTACGAGCAGTACTTC. Together with reference TRBV9 and TRBJ2-7, the CDR3 gives the full variable domain: DSGVTQTPKHLITATGQRVTLRCSPRSGDLSVYWYQQSLDQGLQFLIQYYNGEERAKGNILERFSAQQFPDLHSELNLSSLELGDSALYFCASSVGAREEAYEQYFGPGTRLTVT.

The rearrangement joins TRBV6-5 to TRBJ2-4, with a tentative D call TRBD1 (6 bases). The CDR3 runs to 14 residues. Germline V gene lookup returns CDR1 MNHEY and CDR2 SVGAGI. The V end was cut by 2 bases, the J end by 5 bases, with 10 bases between. Here the CDR3 reads CASSYLGAENIQYF. In DNA form, the CDR3 reads TGTGCCAGCAGTTACCTGGGGGCCGAAAACATTCAGTACTTC.

Comment on this clone: The same CDR3 arises from other DNA sequences in this sample as well. The genes are TRBV6-6 and TRBJ2-5; D remains unclear. Trimming cost V 5 bases and J 2 bases, with 3 bases left between them. The CDR3 is 11 amino acids. Germline V gene lookup returns CDR1 MNHNY and CDR2 SVGAGI (reference sequence). For the CDR3, the DNA is TGTGCCAGCAGTCCACAAGAGACCCAGTACTTC. It encodes CASSPQETQYF.

This chain connects TRBV9 to TRBJ2-5; D might be TRBD2 (6 bases). Trimming pared 0 bases from V and 5 bases from J, leaving 14 bases between. This CDR3 comprises 15 residues. From germline, CDR1 is SGDLS and CDR2 YYNGEE. The CDR3 DNA reads as TGTGCCAGCAGCGTAGGTGGAGGGCTTGGGGAGACCCAGTACTTC. It yields the protein CASSVGGGLGETQYF.

This chain uses TRBV6-1 with TRBJ1-2; a weak D match, TRBD1 (6 bases). The germline V gene has CDR1 MNHNS and CDR2 SASEGT. The V and J ends lost 3 bases and 4 bases respectively, with 9 bases between them. The CDR3 consists of 13 residues. CDR3 bases: TGTGCCAGCAGTGAGACAGGCGGCTATGGCTACACCTTC. This gives the protein CASSETGGYGYTF.

The count of this clone is one. The chain couples TRBV5-1 to TRBJ2-6; 9 nucleotides line up with TRBD1. CDR1 SGHRS and CDR2 YFSETQ come from the germline V gene. The CDR3 sequence is 17 residues long. V shed 6 bases and J 0 bases; nucleotides not matched to a gene: 7. The CDR3 region has the DNA TGCGCCAGCAAGGGACAGGGCGCACACTCTGGGGCCAACGTCCTGACTTTC. Translated: CASKGQGAHSGANVLTF.

The genes are TRBV27 and TRBJ1-1; D gene uncertain. Germline-derived CDR1 and CDR2 are MNHEY and SMNVEV (reference sequence). CDR3 length: 11 residues. Deletions cut 7 bases from V and 3 bases from J, with 6 bases between. In DNA form, the CDR3 reads TGTGCCAGCACGGGATACACTGAAGCTTTCTTT. It specifies CASTGYTEAFF.

The J gene is TRBJ1-1, the V gene TRBV4-2; a possible D gene is TRBD1 (5 bases). Trimming took off 8 bases at V and 3 bases at J, with 13 bases between the two ends. This CDR3 contains 13 residues. From germline, CDR1 is LGHNA and CDR2 YNFKEQ. The CDR3 sequence: CASSRGDDTEAFF. In DNA, the CDR3 is TGTGCCAGCTCCCGGGGGGATGACACTGAAGCTTTCTTT.

The chain couples TRBV7-2 to TRBJ2-7; 15 nucleotides line up with TRBD2. CDR3 size: 14 residues. V lost 4 bases and J lost 6; bases outside the gene matches: 1. The germline V gene encodes CDR1 SGHTA and CDR2 FQGNSA. The chain's CDR3 is CASSWGLAGGEQYF. CDR3 DNA sequence: TGTGCCAGCAGCTGGGGACTAGCGGGGGGCGAGCAGTACTTC.

The table lists this clone with a few counts. The chain links TRBV14 to TRBJ2-7, with 7 bases matching TRBD1. The CDR3 covers 15 residues. Trimming at V came to 3 bases and at J to 0 bases, leaving 5 bases not matched to a gene. Per germline, CDR1 SGHDN and CDR2 FVKESK. CDR3 amino acids: CASSQTGLSSYEQYF. The CDR3 coding sequence is TGTGCCAGCAGCCAGACAGGGCTAAGCTCCTACGAGCAGTACTTC.

This chain links TRBV7-9 with TRBJ1-1, with D possibly being TRBD1 (5 bases). Germline lookup yields CDR1 SEHNR and CDR2 FQNEAQ (reference sequence). Trimming cost V 5 bases and J 1 base, with 17 bases left between them. The CDR3 covers 16 residues. CDR3 sequence (DNA): TGTGCCAGCAGCGGACCCGAACCAGGGTCGAACACTGAAGCTTTCTTT. This translates into CASSGPEPGSNTEAFF.

Written as DNA, the CDR3 is TGTGCCAGCAGCTTAGCGACTAGCGGGATCTCCTACGAGCAGTACTTC. It is translated as CASSLATSGISYEQYF. This chain uses TRBV7-6 with TRBJ2-7; 11 bases map to TRBD2. From germline, CDR1 is SGHVS and CDR2 FNYEAQ. This CDR3 is built from 16 residues. The trim removed 0 bases at V and 0 bases at J, leaving 1 base unmatched.

The chain couples TRBV6-6 to TRBJ1-4; a possible D gene is TRBD1 (5 bases). CDR3 length: 14 amino acids. Germline V CDR1 and CDR2: MNHNY, SVGAGI (reference sequence). Trimming pared 5 bases from V and 1 base from J, leaving 8 bases between. Here the CDR3 reads CASSQGGTNEKLFF. The CDR3 nucleotides are TGTGCCAGCAGTCAGGGAGGAACTAATGAAAAACTGTTTTTT.

The V and J genes are TRBV28 and TRBJ2-7; D gene unclear. Trimming stripped 5 bases from V and 1 base from J, with 15 bases between. Germline V gives CDR1 MDHEN, CDR2 SYDVKM. The CDR3 has 15 amino acids. CDR3 in DNA: TGTGCCAGCAGTCGTACGGGTTCCCCATCCTACGAGCAGTACTTC. Its translation is CASSRTGSPSYEQYF.

The J gene is TRBJ2-7, the V gene TRBV5-4, with 9 bases aligning to TRBD2. The V gene end was trimmed by 0 bases and the J gene end by 4 bases; junction bases not matched to a gene: 11. The V gene's germline CDR1 is SGHNT and CDR2 YYREEE (reference sequence). CDR3 length: 17 amino acids. Here the CDR3 reads CASSLGGVSGSRYEQYF. The DNA of the CDR3 is TGTGCCAGCAGCTTGGGGGGTGTTAGCGGGAGCAGGTACGAGCAGTACTTC. Looking up the rest from reference TRBV5-4 and TRBJ2-7 gives the full variable domain: ETGVTQSPTHLIKTRGQQVTLRCSSQSGHNTVSWYQQALGQGPQFIFQYYREEENGRGNFPPRFSGLQFPNYSSELNVNALELDDSALYLCASSLGGVSGSRYEQYFGPGTRLTVT.

This chain joins TRBV7-3 and TRBJ2-1; 10 nucleotides align to TRBD2. The CDR3 loop spans 15 amino acids. The germline V gene has CDR1 SGHTA and CDR2 FQGTGA. The junction had 9 bases not matched to a gene; V was cut back by 5 bases and J by 8 bases. CDR3 protein: CASSPLASGSDEQFF. The CDR3 DNA reads as TGTGCCAGCAGCCCCCTGGCTAGCGGGAGCGATGAGCAGTTCTTC.